This entry describes one TCR beta chain. These data come from a study of cytotoxic CD8 clonotypes in ibrutinib-treated CLL. Sequenced by immunoSEQ multiplex PCR; TCRdb stores in-frame clones only, minus some. The sample lists about 160,000 clones; around 80% were seen once. This CDR3 contains 15 residues. The germline V gene encodes CDR1 SGHNT and CDR2 YYREEE (reference sequence). Trimming removed 1 base at V and 7 bases at J, with 12 bases between. The source material was PBMCs, sampled after 24 months of ibrutinib treatment. The chain combines TRBV5-4 with TRBJ1-6, with D tentatively TRBD1 (6 bases). The receptor was isolated from a human donor with chronic lymphocytic leukemia. CDR3 amino acids: CASSLRGGSNSPLHF. The DNA for the CDR3 is TGTGCCAGCAGCTTGAGAGGGGGGTCCAATTCACCCCTCCACTTT.